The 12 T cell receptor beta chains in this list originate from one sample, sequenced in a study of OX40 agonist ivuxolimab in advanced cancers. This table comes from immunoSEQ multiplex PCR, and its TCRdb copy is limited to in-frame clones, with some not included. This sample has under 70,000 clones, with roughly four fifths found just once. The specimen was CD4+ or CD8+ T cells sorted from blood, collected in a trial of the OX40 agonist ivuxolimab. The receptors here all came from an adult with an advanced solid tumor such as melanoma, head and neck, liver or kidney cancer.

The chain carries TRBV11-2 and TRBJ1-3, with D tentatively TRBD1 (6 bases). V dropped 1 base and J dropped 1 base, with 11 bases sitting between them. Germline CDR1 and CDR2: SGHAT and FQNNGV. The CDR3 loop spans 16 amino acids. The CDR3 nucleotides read TGTGCCAGCAGCTTAGTACAGGGCCTATCTGGAAACACCATATATTTT. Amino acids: CASSLVQGLSGNTIYF.

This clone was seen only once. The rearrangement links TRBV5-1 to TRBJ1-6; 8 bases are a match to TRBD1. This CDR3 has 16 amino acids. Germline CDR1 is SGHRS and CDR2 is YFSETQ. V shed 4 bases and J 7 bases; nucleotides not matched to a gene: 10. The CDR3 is CASSPRTGQRNSPLHF. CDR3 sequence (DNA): TGCGCCAGCAGCCCACGGACAGGGCAAAGGAATTCACCCCTCCACTTT.

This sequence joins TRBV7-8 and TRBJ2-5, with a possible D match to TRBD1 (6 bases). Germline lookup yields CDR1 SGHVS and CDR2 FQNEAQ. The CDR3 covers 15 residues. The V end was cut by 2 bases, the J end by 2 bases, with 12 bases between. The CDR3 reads CASSLTGIKQETQYF. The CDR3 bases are TGTGCCAGCAGCTTAACAGGGATAAAACAAGAGACCCAGTACTTC.

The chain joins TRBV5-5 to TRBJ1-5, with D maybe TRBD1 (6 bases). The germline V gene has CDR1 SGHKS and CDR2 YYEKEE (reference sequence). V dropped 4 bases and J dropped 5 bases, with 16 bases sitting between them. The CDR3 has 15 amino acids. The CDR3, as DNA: TGTGCCAGCAGCCAAGAGGGACATAACTATCAGCCCCAGCATTTT. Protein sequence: CASSQEGHNYQPQHF.

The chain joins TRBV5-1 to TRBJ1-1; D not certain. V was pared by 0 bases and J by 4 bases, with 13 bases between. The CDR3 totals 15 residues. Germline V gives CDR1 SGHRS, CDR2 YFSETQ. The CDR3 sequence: CASSLDVRVGTEAFF. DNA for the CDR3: TGCGCCAGCAGCTTGGACGTCCGGGTTGGCACTGAAGCTTTCTTT.

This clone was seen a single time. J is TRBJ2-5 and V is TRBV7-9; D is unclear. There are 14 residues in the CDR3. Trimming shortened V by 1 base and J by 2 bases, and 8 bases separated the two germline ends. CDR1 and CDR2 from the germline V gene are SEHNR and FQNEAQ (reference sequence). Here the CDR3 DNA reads TGTGCCAGCAGCTTAGGGGCAGTACAAGAGACCCAGTACTTC. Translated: CASSLGAVQETQYF.

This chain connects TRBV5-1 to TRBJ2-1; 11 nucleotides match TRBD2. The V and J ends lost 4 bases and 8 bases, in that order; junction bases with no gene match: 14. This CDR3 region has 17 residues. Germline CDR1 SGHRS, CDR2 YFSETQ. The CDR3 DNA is TGCGCCAGCAGCCTGGACTTTCTAGCGGGGGGCATCGATGAGCAGTTCTTC. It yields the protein CASSLDFLAGGIDEQFF.

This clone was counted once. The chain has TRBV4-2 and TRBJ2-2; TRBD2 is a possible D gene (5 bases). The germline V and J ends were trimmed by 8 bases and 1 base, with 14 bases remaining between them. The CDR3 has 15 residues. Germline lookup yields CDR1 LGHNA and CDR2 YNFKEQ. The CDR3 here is CASSPEAGNTGELFF. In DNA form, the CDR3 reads TGTGCCAGCTCCCCGGAGGCAGGGAACACCGGGGAGCTGTTTTTT.

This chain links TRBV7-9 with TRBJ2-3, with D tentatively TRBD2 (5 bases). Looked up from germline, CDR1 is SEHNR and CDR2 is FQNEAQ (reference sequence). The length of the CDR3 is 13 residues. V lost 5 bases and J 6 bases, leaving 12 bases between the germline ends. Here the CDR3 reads CASSPGSGDTQYF. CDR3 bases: TGTGCCAGCAGCCCGGGATCGGGGGATACGCAGTATTTT.

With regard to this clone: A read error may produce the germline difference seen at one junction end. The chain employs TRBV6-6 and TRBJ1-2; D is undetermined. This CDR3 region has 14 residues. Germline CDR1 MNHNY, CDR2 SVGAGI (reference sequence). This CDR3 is CASRDLLFPEARNF. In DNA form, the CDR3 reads TGTGCCAGCAGGGACCTCTTGTTTCCTGAAGCCCGGAACTTC.

The CDR3 spells CASSSALNQPQHF. Here the CDR3 DNA reads TGTGCCAGCAGTTCAGCGCTCAATCAGCCCCAGCATTTT. The genes are TRBV6-6 and TRBJ1-5; the D is unclear. V was clipped by 4 bases and J by 3 bases, with 7 bases between them. Germline V gene lookup returns CDR1 MNHNY and CDR2 SVGAGI (reference sequence). The CDR3 consists of 13 residues.

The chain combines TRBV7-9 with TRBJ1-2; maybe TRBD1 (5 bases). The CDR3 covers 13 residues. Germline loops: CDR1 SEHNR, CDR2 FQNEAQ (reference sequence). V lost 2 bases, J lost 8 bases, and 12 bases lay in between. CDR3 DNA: TGTGCCAGCAGCTTACAGGGACCGGAAGGCTACACCTTC. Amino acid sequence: CASSLQGPEGYTF.